What follows are 5 T cell receptor beta chains derived from one specimen sequenced in a study of T cells in women clearing cervical HPV infection. Assay: immunoSEQ multiplex PCR; the TCRdb copy retains only in-frame clones and omits some. The sample spans roughly 13,000 clones; the ten largest clones claim approximately 7.1%. Sequences were obtained from blood buffy coat. The receptors were gathered from a woman between 18 and 70 years old with a cervical HPV16 infection that either progressed to CIN3+ or cleared (not recorded which).

Its frequency marks this clone as medium-sized (0.01 to 0.1%). An end of the junction does not agree with germline; a read error may underlie this. Read data end 3 residues before the CDR3 end; the end is taken from the germline J gene. J is TRBJ2-1 and V is TRBV4-2; 13 bases align to TRBD2. The CDR3 covers 17 residues. Germline V gene data show CDR1 as LGHNA and CDR2 as YNFKEQ. The CDR3 spells CASSLTPGLAGDDEQFF. The DNA read from the CDR3 is TGCGCCAGCAGCCTAACCCCCGGACTAGCGGGAGACGATGAG.

Considering frequency, this clone is medium-sized. The read ends 3 residues early relative to the CDR3; the germline J gene fills the gap. This chain uses TRBV4-2 with TRBJ2-1, with 11 bases matching TRBD1. The V and J ends lost 3 bases and 4 bases, in that order; junction bases with no gene match: 17. This CDR3 spans 20 amino acids. Germline V CDR1 and CDR2: LGHNA, YNFKEQ. CDR3 DNA, as far as it was read: TGTGCCAGCAGCCACCGGGACAGGGGGATTAGCGGGACAAGTTACAATGAG. The encoded protein is CASSHRDRGISGTSYNE. The whole CDR3 sequence is CASSHRDRGISGTSYNEQFF.

With respect to this clone: The DNA ends 3 residues before the CDR3 does, and the rest of the CDR3 is filled in from the germline J gene. The gene calls are TRBV2 and TRBJ2-1, with TRBD2 identical over 15 bases. The CDR3 has 16 residues. The junction had 4 bases not matched to a gene; V was cut back by 4 bases and J by 6 bases. Germline CDR1 SNHLY, CDR2 FYNNEI. The CDR3 sequence: CASSGGLAGGGNEQFF. CDR3 DNA, as far as it was read: TGTGCCAGCAGTGGGGGACTAGCGGGGGGTGGCAATGAG.

Regarding this clone: The read stops 3 residues short of the end of the CDR3; the missing end is completed from the germline J gene. The chain has TRBV6-4 and TRBJ2-3, with TRBD1 as a possible D gene (6 bases). Germline CDR1 and CDR2: MRHNA and SNTAGT. Deletions cut 3 bases from V and 2 bases from J, with 12 bases between. The CDR3 consists of 15 residues. The DNA read from the CDR3 is TGTGCCAGCAGTGAGGAGGTGGGGGCCACAGATACG. Encoded protein: CASSEEVGATDT. The CDR3 in its entirety is CASSEEVGATDTQYF.

As for this clone: With the read ending 3 residues before the CDR3 end, the germline J gene is used to fill in that end. The chain joins TRBV7-6 to TRBJ1-5, with D hard to call. V lost 1 base to trimming and J lost 7 bases, with 14 bases between them. Germline V lookup: CDR1 SGHVS, CDR2 FNYEAQ. The CDR3 extends over 15 amino acids. CDR3 bases read: TGTGCCAGCAGCTTAGTAGACGGGGTAGGGCAGCCC. Its translation: CASSLVDGVGQP. The whole CDR3 region reads CASSLVDGVGQPQHF. Filled out from reference TRBV7-6 and TRBJ1-5, the complete variable domain reads GAGVSQSPRYKVTKRGQDVALRCDPISGHVSLYWYRQALGQGPEFLTYFNYEAQQDKSGLPNDRFSAERPEGSISTLTIQRTEQRDSAMYRCASSLVDGVGQPQHFGDGTRLSIL.